These T cell receptor beta chains were read from a single sample in a study of PD-L1 blockade in urothelial cancer. Profiled with immunoSEQ multiplex PCR; TCRdb holds only in-frame clones, not every one. This table has about 130,000 clones, about 83% appearing once. The starting material was PBMCs, obtained around atezolizumab (anti-PD-L1) treatment. These receptors all come from a man aged 50 to 60 with urothelial cancer. CDR3s include the opening cysteine and the closing phenylalanine or tryptophan. Fields, in order: CDR3 length, V gene, CDR3 protein.

15 | TRBV28 | CASSLTPDRVFEQYF
11 | TRBV29-1 | CSVDNRGGYTF
14 | TRBV30 | CAWRRPGSTDTQYF
14 | TRBV5-1 | CASSSSLSGEKLFF
13 | TRBV10-2 | CASSERGTGELFF
17 | TRBV4-1 | CASSLTGGRTANEKLFF
15 | TRBV5-1 | CASSLAVGGTGELFF
14 | TRBV5-1 | CASKAGSSTDTQYF
13 | TRBV7-2 | CASSSRRRDEQFF
16 | TRBV9 | CASSPRTPATNEKLFF
15 | TRBV10-2 | CASRTSGSLTDTQYF
13 | TRBV6-1 | CASRGTITETQYF
14 | TRBV11-2 | CASSSGGLLGEQFF
14 | TRBV4-2 | CASSQTRQSRVAFF
19 | TRBV9 | CASSVAPSGDITNTGELFF
17 | TRBV4-1 | CASSQVPFGQGAYEQYF
17 | TRBV9 | CASSVDPLSRSSRGYTF
16 | TRBV5-1 | CASSRVTGLESYEQYF
13 | TRBV10-3 | CAISSGTGTEAFF
17 | TRBV7-9 | CASSLGGLADLTDTQYF
15 | TRBV11-3 | CASSSGLAGLETQYF
15 | TRBV9 | CASSVQPDRVGEQYF
13 | TRBV9 | CASSVAEGNTIYF
16 | TRBV15 | CATRQAGTGPQETQYF
15 | TRBV18 | CASSPPRGHNTEAFF
19 | TRBV4-1 | CASSQAGTGLNPSGNTIYF
17 | TRBV2 | CASSEAQIARAYNEQFF
13 | TRBV28 | CASRTSGQETQYF
16 | TRBV5-4 | CASSSGQGLLNNEQFF